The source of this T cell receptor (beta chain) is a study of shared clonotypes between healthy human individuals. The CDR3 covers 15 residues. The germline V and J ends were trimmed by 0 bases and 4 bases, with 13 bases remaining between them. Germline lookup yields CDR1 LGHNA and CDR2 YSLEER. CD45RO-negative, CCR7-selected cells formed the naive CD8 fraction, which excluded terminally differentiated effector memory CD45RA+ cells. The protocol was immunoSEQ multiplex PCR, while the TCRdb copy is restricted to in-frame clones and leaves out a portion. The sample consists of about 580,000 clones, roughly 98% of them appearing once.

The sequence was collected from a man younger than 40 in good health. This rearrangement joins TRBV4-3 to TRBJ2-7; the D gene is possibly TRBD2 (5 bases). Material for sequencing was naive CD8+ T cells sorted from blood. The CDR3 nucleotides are TGCGCCAGCAGCCAAGACGCTAGCCGGAGGTACGAGCAGTACTTC. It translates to CASSQDASRRYEQYF.